The present entry profiles one T cell receptor (beta chain) with its context. Its specificity is unknown. Trimming left V 7 bases short and J 2 bases short, with 9 bases between. Per the germline V gene, CDR1 is MDHEN and CDR2 is SYDVKM. This CDR3 spans 12 amino acids. CD45RO-negative CD8 cells positively selected for CCR7 made up the naive population, which excluded terminally differentiated effector memory CD45RA+ cells. This sample was included in a study of shared clonotypes between healthy human individuals. Study-wide points: Non-shared clonotypes had lower generation probabilities than clonotypes shared by all four sorted-subset donors. Naive CD4 clonotypes were shared across a handful of donors at about 5.3%.

This table comes from immunoSEQ multiplex PCR, and its TCRdb copy is limited to in-frame clones, with some not included. The sample contains about 2.2 million clones, around 93% of which appear only once. Input material: naive CD8+ T cells from PBMCs. The gene calls are TRBV28 and TRBJ2-7; D unclear. The receptor comes from a man aged 18 to 29 in good health. Some clones in this sample may be carry-over from other donors' samples. CDR3 in DNA: TGTGCCAGCAACCACAGAACCTACGAGCAGTACTTC. Its protein product is CASNHRTYEQYF.